This is a list of T cell receptor beta chains from one sample in a study of OX40 agonist ivuxolimab in advanced cancers. Here immunoSEQ multiplex PCR was the method, and the copy in TCRdb shows in-frame clones only, minus some. The data show about 93,000 clones, 94% seen once. The sequenced sample was CD4+ or CD8+ T cells sorted from blood, obtained in a trial of the OX40 agonist ivuxolimab. The receptors shown here come from an adult with an advanced solid tumor such as melanoma, head and neck, liver or kidney cancer. Each CDR3 is given with its conserved first and last residue. The D gene is left open where the match is weak. Size is stated for part of the rows, as once, few or many counts, or as a class when the clone is expanded.

d_gene	v_gene	abundance	j_gene	CDR3nt	CDR3aa
.	TRBV7-6	.	TRBJ2-7	TGTGCCAGCAGCTTAGAACGCGGCGACGAGCAGTACTTC	CASSLERGDEQYF
TRBD2	TRBV9	few	TRBJ2-1	TGTGCCAGCAGCGCAGAGGGGACTAGCGGGAGCAATGAGCAGTTCTTC	CASSAEGTSGSNEQFF
.	TRBV15	.	TRBJ2-3	TGTGCCACCAGCAGAGTGGGCGCTTTCACAGATACGCAGTATTTT	CATSRVGAFTDTQYF
TRBD2	TRBV27	once	TRBJ2-7	TGTGCCAGCAGCCCTTTGAGCGGGAGAGGGTACGAGCAGTACTTC	CASSPLSGRGYEQYF
TRBD2	TRBV27	.	TRBJ2-3	TGTGCCAGCAGTTCCATAGCGGGAGCCACAGATACGCAGTATTTT	CASSSIAGATDTQYF
.	TRBV19	.	TRBJ2-3	TGTGCCAGTAGTTTGGGGGATACGCAGTATTTT	CASSLGDTQYF
.	TRBV4-3	.	TRBJ1-3	TGCGCCAGCAGCCAAGATCAAGCCAGGGGATCCTCTGGAAACACCATATATTTT	CASSQDQARGSSGNTIYF
.	TRBV28	.	TRBJ1-5	TGTGCCAGCAGTTACGGGACTGGGCCCCAGCATTTT	CASSYGTGPQHF
.	TRBV29-1	.	TRBJ2-7	TGCAGCGCGGAAGGGGCGGGTAATTCCTACGAGCAGTACTTC	CSAEGAGNSYEQYF
.	TRBV2	.	TRBJ1-5	TGTGCCAGCAGGGGGGTGGCAGACCCAACTTTTCATCAGCCCCAGCATTTT	CASRGVADPTFHQPQHF
.	TRBV2	.	TRBJ2-7	TGTGCCAGCAGTCCGGACAGATACGAGCAGTACTTC	CASSPDRYEQYF
.	TRBV6-5	.	TRBJ1-2	TGTGCCAGCAGTTACTCGATCTACAGATTCTATGGCTACACCTTC	CASSYSIYRFYGYTF
.	TRBV30	.	TRBJ2-7	TGTGCCTGGAGTGTAGCACAGGCCTCCTACGAGCAGTACTTC	CAWSVAQASYEQYF
.	TRBV9	.	TRBJ2-3	TGTGCCAGCAGCACTGGACCCAGGGCAGATACGCAGTATTTT	CASSTGPRADTQYF